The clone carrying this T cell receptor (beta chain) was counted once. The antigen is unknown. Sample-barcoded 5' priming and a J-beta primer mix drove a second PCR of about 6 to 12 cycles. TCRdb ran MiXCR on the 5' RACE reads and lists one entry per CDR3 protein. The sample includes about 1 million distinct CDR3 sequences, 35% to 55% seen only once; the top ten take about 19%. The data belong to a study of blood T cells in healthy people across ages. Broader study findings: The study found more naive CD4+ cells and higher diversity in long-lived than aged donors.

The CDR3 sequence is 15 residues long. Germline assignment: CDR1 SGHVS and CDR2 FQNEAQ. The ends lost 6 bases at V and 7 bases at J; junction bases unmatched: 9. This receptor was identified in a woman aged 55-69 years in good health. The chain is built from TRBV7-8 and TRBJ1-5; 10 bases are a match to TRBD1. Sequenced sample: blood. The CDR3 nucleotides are TGTGCCAGCAGGCAAGACAGGGGGCAGAGGCAGCCCCAGCATTTT. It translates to CASRQDRGQRQPQHF.